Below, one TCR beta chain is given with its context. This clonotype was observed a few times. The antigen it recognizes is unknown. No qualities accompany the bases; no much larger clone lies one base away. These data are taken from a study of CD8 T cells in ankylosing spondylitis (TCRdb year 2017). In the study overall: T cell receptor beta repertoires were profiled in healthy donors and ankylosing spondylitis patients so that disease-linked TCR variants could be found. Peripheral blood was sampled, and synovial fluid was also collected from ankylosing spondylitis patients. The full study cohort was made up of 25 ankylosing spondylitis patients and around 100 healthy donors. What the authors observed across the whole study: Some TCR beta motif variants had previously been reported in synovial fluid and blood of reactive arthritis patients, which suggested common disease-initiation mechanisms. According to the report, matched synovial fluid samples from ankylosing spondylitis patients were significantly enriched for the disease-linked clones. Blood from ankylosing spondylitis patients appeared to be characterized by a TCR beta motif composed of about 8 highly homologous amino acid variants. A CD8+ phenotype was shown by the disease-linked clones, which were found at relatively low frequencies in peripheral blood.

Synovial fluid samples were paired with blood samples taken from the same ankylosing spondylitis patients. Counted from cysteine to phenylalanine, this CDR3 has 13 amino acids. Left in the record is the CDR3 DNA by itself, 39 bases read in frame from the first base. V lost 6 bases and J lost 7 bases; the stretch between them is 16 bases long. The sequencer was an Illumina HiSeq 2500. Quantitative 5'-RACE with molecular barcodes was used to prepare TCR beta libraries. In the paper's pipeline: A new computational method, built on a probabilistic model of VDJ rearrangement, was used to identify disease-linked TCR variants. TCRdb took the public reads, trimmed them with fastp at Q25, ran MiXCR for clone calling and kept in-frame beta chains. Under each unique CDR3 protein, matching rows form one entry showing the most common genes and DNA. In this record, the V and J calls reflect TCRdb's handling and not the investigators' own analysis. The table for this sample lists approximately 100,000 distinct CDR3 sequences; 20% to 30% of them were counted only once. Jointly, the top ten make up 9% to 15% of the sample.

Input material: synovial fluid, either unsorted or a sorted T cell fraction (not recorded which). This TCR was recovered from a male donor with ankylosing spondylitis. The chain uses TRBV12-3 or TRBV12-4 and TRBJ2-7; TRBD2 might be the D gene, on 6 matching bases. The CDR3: CASSPGPGGEQYF. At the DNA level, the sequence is TGTGCCAGCAGCCCGGGACCCGGAGGGGAGCAGTACTTC.